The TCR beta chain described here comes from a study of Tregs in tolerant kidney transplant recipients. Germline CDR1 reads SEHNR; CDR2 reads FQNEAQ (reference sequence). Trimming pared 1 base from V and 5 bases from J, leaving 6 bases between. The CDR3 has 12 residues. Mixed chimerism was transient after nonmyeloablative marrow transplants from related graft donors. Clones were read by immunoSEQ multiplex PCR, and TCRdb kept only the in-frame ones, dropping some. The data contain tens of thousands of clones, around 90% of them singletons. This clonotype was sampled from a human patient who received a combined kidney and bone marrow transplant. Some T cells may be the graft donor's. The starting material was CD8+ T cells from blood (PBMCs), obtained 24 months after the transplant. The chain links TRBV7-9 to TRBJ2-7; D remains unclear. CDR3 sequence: CASSLGLDEQYF. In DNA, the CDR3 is TGTGCCAGCAGCTTAGGGCTGGACGAGCAGTACTTC. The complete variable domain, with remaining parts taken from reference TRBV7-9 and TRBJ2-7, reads DTGVSQNPRHKITKRGQNVTFRCDPISEHNRLYWYRQTLGQGPEFLTYFQNEAQLEKSRLLSDRFSAERPKGSFSTLEIQRTEQGDSAMYLCASSLGLDEQYFGPGTRLTVT.